This T cell receptor (beta chain) came from a study of blood T cell repertoires in COVID-19. CDR3 length: 16 residues. Germline CDR1 and CDR2: MDHEN and SYDVKM. V was cut by 3 bases and J by 0 bases, with 14 bases left in between. The assay was immunoSEQ multiplex PCR, and TCRdb's table has in-frame clones only and misses some. Here the sample spans about 230,000 clones, roughly 87% being singletons. Participants, about 18 to 90 years old, spanned some 23 US areas. This sequence joins TRBV28 and TRBJ1-1, with unresolved D. Sequencing was done on a sample of PBMCs or T cells enriched from blood (not recorded which). The source is a man in his thirties or forties who had recovered from COVID-19. CDR3 sequence: CASSFLRALMNTEAFF. DNA of the CDR3: TGTGCCAGCAGTTTCTTGAGGGCCCTCATGAACACTGAAGCTTTCTTT.